The 17 T cell receptor beta chains reported below all come from one sample, sequenced in a study of blood T cell repertoires in COVID-19 (dated by TCRdb to 2019 to 2021). The library was prepared using the immunoSEQ multiplex PCR assay. TCRdb holds this immuneACCESS table with in-frame rearrangements only. Some clones are missing; in checked studies, unresolved V genes explain under half, and the rest has no known cause. This sample comprises tens of thousands of clones, just under 90% of them detected only once. The ten largest clones add up to under 7.5% of the sample. The sample comprised peripheral blood. All receptors derive from an older woman with COVID-19, enrolled during active disease.

The chain employs TRBV25-1 and TRBJ2-7; 7 bases are shared with TRBD1. V shed 4 bases, J shed 4 bases, and the junction held 13 bases outside the gene matches. CDR3 length equals 16 residues. Germline V gene sequence: CDR1 MGHDK, CDR2 SYGVNS. This chain's CDR3 is CASSGHRGQGVYEQYF. In DNA, the CDR3 is TGTGCCAGCAGTGGACACCGCGGGCAGGGGGTGTACGAGCAGTACTTC.

V usage is TRBV30 and J usage is TRBJ2-7, with D tentatively TRBD1 (5 bases). V lost 4 bases to trimming and J lost 3 bases, with 13 bases between them. CDR1 and CDR2 from the germline V gene are GTSNPN and SVGIG (reference sequence). The CDR3 is 13 residues long. For the CDR3, the DNA is TGTGCCTGGACGCAGGGTGCGAACTACGAGCAGTACTTC. Amino acid sequence: CAWTQGANYEQYF. Together with reference TRBV30 and TRBJ2-7, the CDR3 gives the full variable domain: SQTIHQWPATLVQPVGSPLSLECTVEGTSNPNLYWYRQAAGRGLQLLFYSVGIGQISSEVPQNLSASRPQDRQFILSSKKLLLSDSGFYLCAWTQGANYEQYFGPGTRLTVT.

This chain uses TRBV7-9 with TRBJ2-1; the match to TRBD2 covers 8 bases. Losses at the gene ends were 0 bases for V and 5 bases for J; bases not matched to a gene: 6. This CDR3 is 16 amino acids long. In germline, CDR1 is SEHNR, CDR2 FQNEAQ (reference sequence). This CDR3 reads CASSLASSGRNNEQFF. CDR3 bases: TGTGCCAGCAGCTTAGCATCCAGCGGGAGAAACAATGAGCAGTTCTTC.

There are a few counts of this clone. The gene calls are TRBV19 and TRBJ1-5; TRBD1 agrees at 8 bases. Germline values: CDR1 LNHDA, CDR2 SQIVND (reference sequence). The V and J ends lost 4 bases and 5 bases, in that order; junction bases with no gene match: 7. This CDR3 spans 15 amino acids. The CDR3 loop is CASSTTGQGHQPQHF. In DNA, the CDR3 is TGTGCCAGTAGTACTACTGGACAGGGCCATCAGCCCCAGCATTTT.

The CDR3 DNA reads TGTGCCAGCAGCGAAACAGGGAATAAGGCCTACAATGAGCAGTTCTTC. This encodes CASSETGNKAYNEQFF. The chain joins TRBV5-6 to TRBJ2-1, with D perhaps TRBD1 (6 bases). The V gene's germline CDR1 is SGHDT and CDR2 YYEEEE. The CDR3 loop spans 16 amino acids. Trimming removed 4 bases from V and 2 bases from J, with 16 bases in between.

This rearrangement joins TRBV5-1 to TRBJ1-1; D remains ambiguous. The CDR3 sequence is 12 residues long. From germline, CDR1 is SGHRS and CDR2 YFSETQ. Trimming took off 4 bases at V and 7 bases at J, with 11 bases between the two ends. In DNA, the CDR3 is TGCGCCAGCAGCCCGGAGACCGGTGAAGCTTTCTTT. Protein product: CASSPETGEAFF.

The V and J genes are TRBV7-2 and TRBJ2-5; D is possibly TRBD2 (5 bases). The V gene's germline CDR1 is SGHTA and CDR2 FQGNSA. This CDR3 comprises 13 residues. With 5 bases removed from V and 3 bases from J, the gap between germline ends came to 10 bases. The CDR3 spells CASSRGPEETQYF. The CDR3 coding sequence is TGTGCCAGCAGCCGAGGGCCAGAAGAGACCCAGTACTTC.

The gene calls are TRBV19 and TRBJ2-7, with 8 bases identical to TRBD1. The CDR3 totals 15 residues. Per germline, CDR1 LNHDA and CDR2 SQIVND (reference sequence). V trimming: 5 bases; J trimming: 3 bases; junction bases outside the gene matches: 9. DNA for the CDR3: TGTGCCAGTAGTCAGGGGGCTTATTGGGACTACGAGCAGTACTTC. Translation gives CASSQGAYWDYEQYF.

The genes are TRBV29-1 and TRBJ1-5; 11 bases are a match to TRBD1. The CDR3 is made up of 17 amino acids. Trimming removed 0 bases from V and 4 bases from J; junction bases left unmatched: 8. Germline V gene data show CDR1 as SQVTM and CDR2 as ANQGSEA. CDR3 region: CSVEEAQDRGRNQPQHF. CDR3 nucleotide sequence: TGCAGCGTTGAAGAAGCCCAGGACAGGGGGCGGAATCAGCCCCAGCATTTT.

The V call is TRBV11-2, the J call TRBJ2-7; D is ambiguous. V lost 5 bases and J 2 bases, leaving 13 bases between the germline ends. Germline CDR1 is SGHAT and CDR2 is FQNNGV. This CDR3 is built from 14 residues. The CDR3 is CASSRPGPTYEQYF. The CDR3 DNA reads as TGTGCCAGCAGCCGACCGGGTCCGACCTACGAGCAGTACTTC.

This clone occurred a few times. The same CDR3 can be traced to other DNA sequences in this sample. The genes are TRBV27 and TRBJ1-4, with a possible D match to TRBD1 (5 bases). Germline V gives CDR1 MNHEY, CDR2 SMNVEV (reference sequence). Trimming cost V 4 bases and J 8 bases, with 17 bases left between them. The CDR3 is made up of 15 amino acids. CDR3 sequence reads: CASSSAGQGQEKLFF. Written as DNA, the CDR3 is TGTGCCAGCAGTTCGGCCGGCCAGGGCCAAGAAAAACTGTTTTTT.

The V and J genes are TRBV19 and TRBJ1-2; 9 bases fit TRBD1. Germline V lookup: CDR1 LNHDA, CDR2 SQIVND (reference sequence). With 4 bases clipped from V and 4 bases from J, the junction kept 4 bases outside the gene matches. CDR3 length: 14 amino acids. The CDR3 protein is CASSKTGGSYGYTF. In DNA form, the CDR3 reads TGTGCCAGTAGTAAAACAGGGGGCAGCTATGGCTACACCTTC.

V usage is TRBV6-5 and J usage is TRBJ1-2; 8 positions agree with TRBD1. Germline CDR1 reads MNHEY; CDR2 reads SVGAGI. CDR3 size: 15 residues. J lost 3 bases, V lost 7 bases, and 10 bases had no gene match. In DNA, the CDR3 is TGTGCCAGCACAAGGACAGGGTTCGGGGACTATGGCTACACCTTC. It encodes CASTRTGFGDYGYTF.

The V gene is TRBV19, the J gene TRBJ2-4, with 10 bases that match TRBD2. The V segment lost 2 bases and the J segment 6 bases; nucleotides outside the gene matches: 7. CDR3 length: 16 amino acids. Germline values: CDR1 LNHDA, CDR2 SQIVND (reference sequence). The CDR3 nucleotides read TGTGCCAGTAGTATACGCACTAGCGGGAAGGGAAACATTCAGTACTTC. Translation: CASSIRTSGKGNIQYF.

This chain joins TRBV28 and TRBJ1-2, with 9 bases lining up with TRBD1. The CDR3 consists of 14 residues. The germline V gene encodes CDR1 MDHEN and CDR2 SYDVKM. Losses at the gene ends were 5 bases for V and 5 bases for J; bases not matched to a gene: 6. This CDR3 is CASSEQGAGYGYTF. The CDR3 DNA reads TGTGCCAGCAGTGAACAGGGGGCAGGGTATGGCTACACCTTC.

The rearrangement links TRBV29-1 to TRBJ2-1; no firm D call. Germline V gene lookup returns CDR1 SQVTM and CDR2 ANQGSEA. V lost 7 bases to trimming and J lost 0 bases, with 13 bases between them. The CDR3 sequence is 14 residues long. The CDR3 nucleotides are TGCAGCGGAAACCGACTGGGCTCCTACAATGAGCAGTTCTTC. This gives the protein CSGNRLGSYNEQFF.

The J gene is TRBJ2-7, the V gene TRBV2; possible D gene TRBD1, 6 bases. V was shortened by 9 bases and J by 6 bases, with 18 bases between the two germline ends. The CDR3 is 13 amino acids. Germline V gives CDR1 SNHLY, CDR2 FYNNEI. In nucleotides, the CDR3 is TGTGCCAGTCTTCCTAGGACAGCATCCGAGCAGTACTTC. This gives the protein CASLPRTASEQYF. Using reference TRBV2 and TRBJ2-7 for the parts outside the CDR3, the full variable domain is EPEVTQTPSHQVTQMGQEVILRCVPISNHLYFYWYRQILGQKVEFLVSFYNNEISEKSEIFDDQFSVERPDGSNFTLKIRSTKLEDSAMYFCASLPRTASEQYFGPGTRLTVT.